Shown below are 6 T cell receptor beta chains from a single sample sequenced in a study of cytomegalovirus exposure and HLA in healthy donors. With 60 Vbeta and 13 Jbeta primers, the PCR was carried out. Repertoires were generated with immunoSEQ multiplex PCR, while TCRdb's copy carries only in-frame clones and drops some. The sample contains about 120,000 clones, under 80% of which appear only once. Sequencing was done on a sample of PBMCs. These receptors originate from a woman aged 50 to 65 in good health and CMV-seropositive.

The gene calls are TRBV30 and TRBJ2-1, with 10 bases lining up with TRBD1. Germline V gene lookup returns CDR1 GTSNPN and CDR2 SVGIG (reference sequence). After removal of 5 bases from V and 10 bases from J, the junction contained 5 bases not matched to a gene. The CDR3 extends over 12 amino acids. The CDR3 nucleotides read TGTGCCTGGGACAGGGGGCTCAGCGAGCAGTTCTTC. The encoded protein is CAWDRGLSEQFF.

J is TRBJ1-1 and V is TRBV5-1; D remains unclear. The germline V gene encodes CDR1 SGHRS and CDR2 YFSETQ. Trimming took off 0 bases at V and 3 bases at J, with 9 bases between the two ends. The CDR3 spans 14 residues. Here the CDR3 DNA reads TGCGCCAGCAGCTTGGCCTCTACAGACACTGAAGCTTTCTTT. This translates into CASSLASTDTEAFF.

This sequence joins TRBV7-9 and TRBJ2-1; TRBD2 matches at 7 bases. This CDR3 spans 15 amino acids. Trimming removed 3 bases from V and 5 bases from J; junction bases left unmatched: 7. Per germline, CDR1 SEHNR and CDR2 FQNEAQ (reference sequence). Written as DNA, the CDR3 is TGTGCCAGCAGCTTCCAAAGGGACTACAACAATGAGCAGTTCTTC. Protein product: CASSFQRDYNNEQFF. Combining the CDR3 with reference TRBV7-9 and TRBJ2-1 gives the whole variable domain DTGVSQNPRHKITKRGQNVTFRCDPISEHNRLYWYRQTLGQGPEFLTYFQNEAQLEKSRLLSDRFSAERPKGSFSTLEIQRTEQGDSAMYLCASSFQRDYNNEQFFGPGTRLTVL.

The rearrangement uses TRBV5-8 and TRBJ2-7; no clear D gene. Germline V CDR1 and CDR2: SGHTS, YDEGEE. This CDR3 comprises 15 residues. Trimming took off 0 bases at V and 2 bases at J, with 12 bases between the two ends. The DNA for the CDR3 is TGTGCCAGCAGCTTGGAACCAGGATCGGCCTACGAGCAGTACTTC. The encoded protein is CASSLEPGSAYEQYF.

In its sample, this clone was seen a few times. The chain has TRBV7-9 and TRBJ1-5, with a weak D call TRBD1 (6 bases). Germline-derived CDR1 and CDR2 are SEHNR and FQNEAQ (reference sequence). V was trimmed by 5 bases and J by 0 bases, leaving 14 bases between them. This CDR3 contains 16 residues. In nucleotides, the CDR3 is TGTGCCAGCAGCCGAGGACAGACAAATAGCAATCAGCCCCAGCATTTT. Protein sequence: CASSRGQTNSNQPQHF.

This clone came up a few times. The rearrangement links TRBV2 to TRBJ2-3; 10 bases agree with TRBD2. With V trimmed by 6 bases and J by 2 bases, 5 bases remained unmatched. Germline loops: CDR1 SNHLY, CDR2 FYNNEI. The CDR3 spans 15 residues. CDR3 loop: CASRPGLANTDTQYF. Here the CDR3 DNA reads TGTGCCAGCAGACCGGGACTAGCGAACACAGATACGCAGTATTTT.